This entry features one T cell receptor (beta chain) sequence. The data belong to a study of blood T cell repertoires in COVID-19. In the study overall: From T cells, B-cell-depleted T cells, or PBMCs came the material, which was cDNA or gDNA.

Clones were read by immunoSEQ multiplex PCR, and TCRdb kept only the in-frame ones, dropping some. Among about 270,000 clones listed, less than 90% were seen once. The V segment lost 5 bases and the J segment 4 bases; nucleotides outside the gene matches: 7. Germline CDR1 reads LNHDA; CDR2 reads SQIVND (reference sequence). The CDR3 sequence is 15 residues long. This clonotype was sampled from a human donor in a cohort sampled during active COVID-19. This chain uses TRBV19 with TRBJ1-4; 7 bases match TRBD1. The specimen was peripheral blood. The CDR3 loop reads CASSPLRGINEKLFF. The CDR3 coding sequence is TGTGCCAGTAGTCCCCTCAGGGGGATTAATGAAAAACTGTTTTTT.